Detailed here is one T cell receptor beta chain. No antigen is known for it. This sample was included in a study of T cell responses to AZD1222 COVID-19 vaccine. Study observations and caveats: Regions 160-218 and 743-854 held dominance among vaccine-associated CD4 TCRs, which spanned spike.

TCRdb's copy holds only in-frame clones and misses some; the assay was immunoSEQ multiplex PCR. This sample has about 150,000 clones, with roughly 94% found just once. Per the germline V gene, CDR1 is MGHRA and CDR2 is YSYEKL. The CDR3 consists of 15 residues. The V gene lost 0 bases and the J gene lost 0 bases, with 8 bases spanning the gap. This material consisted of peripheral blood, taken on day 0 of AZD1222 vaccination. The receptor was isolated from an adult in good health. J is TRBJ1-1 and V is TRBV4-1; a possible D gene is TRBD1 (5 bases). CDR3 in DNA: TGCGCCAGCAGCCAAGACAGGGTTCTGAACACTGAAGCTTTCTTT. The encoded protein is CASSQDRVLNTEAFF.